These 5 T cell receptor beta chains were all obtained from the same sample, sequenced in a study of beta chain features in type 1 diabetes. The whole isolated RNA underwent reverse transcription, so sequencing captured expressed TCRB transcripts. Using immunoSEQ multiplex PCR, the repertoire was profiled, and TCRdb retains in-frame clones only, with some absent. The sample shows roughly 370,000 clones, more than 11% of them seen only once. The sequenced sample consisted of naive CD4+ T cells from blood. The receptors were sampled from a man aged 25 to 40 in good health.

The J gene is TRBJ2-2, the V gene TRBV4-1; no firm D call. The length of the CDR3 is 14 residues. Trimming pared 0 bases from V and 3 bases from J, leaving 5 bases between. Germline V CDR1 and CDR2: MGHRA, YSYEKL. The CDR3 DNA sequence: TGCGCCAGCAGCCAAGATTACCACACCGGGGAGCTGTTTTTT. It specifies CASSQDYHTGELFF.

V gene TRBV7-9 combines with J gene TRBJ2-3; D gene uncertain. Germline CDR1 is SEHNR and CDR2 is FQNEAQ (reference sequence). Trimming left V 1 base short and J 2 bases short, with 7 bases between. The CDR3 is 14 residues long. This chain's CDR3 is CASSLVSVTDTQYF. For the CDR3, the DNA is TGTGCCAGCAGCTTAGTGTCCGTCACAGATACGCAGTATTTT.

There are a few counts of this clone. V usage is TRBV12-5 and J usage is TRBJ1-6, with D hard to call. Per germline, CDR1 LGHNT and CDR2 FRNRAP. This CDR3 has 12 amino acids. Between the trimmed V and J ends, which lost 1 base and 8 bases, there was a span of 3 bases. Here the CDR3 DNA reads TGTGCTAGTGGTTTGGCTGATTCACCCCTCCACTTT. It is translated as CASGLADSPLHF. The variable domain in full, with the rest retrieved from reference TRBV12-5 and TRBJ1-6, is DARVTQTPRHKVTEMGQEVTMRCQPILGHNTVFWYRQTMMQGLELLAYFRNRAPLDDSGMPKDRFSAEMPDATLATLKIQPSEPRDSAVYFCASGLADSPLHFGNGTRLTVT.

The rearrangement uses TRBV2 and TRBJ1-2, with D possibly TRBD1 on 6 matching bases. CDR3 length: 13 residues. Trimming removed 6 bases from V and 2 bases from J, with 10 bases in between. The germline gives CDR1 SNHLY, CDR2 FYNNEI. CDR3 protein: CASRGQSNYGYTF. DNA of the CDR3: TGTGCCAGCAGAGGACAGTCGAACTATGGCTACACCTTC.

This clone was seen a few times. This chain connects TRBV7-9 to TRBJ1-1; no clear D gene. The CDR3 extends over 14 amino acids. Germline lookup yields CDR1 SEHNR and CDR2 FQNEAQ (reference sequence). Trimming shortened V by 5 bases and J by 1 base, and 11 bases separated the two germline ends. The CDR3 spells CASSTDTRNTEAFF. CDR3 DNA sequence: TGTGCCAGCAGCACTGACACCAGGAACACTGAAGCTTTCTTT. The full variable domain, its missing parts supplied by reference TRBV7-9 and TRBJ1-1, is DTGVSQNPRHKITKRGQNVTFRCDPISEHNRLYWYRQTLGQGPEFLTYFQNEAQLEKSRLLSDRFSAERPKGSFSTLEIQRTEQGDSAMYLCASSTDTRNTEAFFGQGTRLTVV.